A single sample is the source of the 8 T cell receptor beta chains below, sequenced in a study of T-cell reconstitution after alpha-beta-depleted transplantation in children. The TCRbeta library incorporated unique molecular identifiers. TCRdb passed the PCR reads through MiXCR, listing each CDR3 protein once. The sample records fewer than 750,000 distinct CDR3 sequences, 27% being singletons. The sequences come from PBMCs, collected before TCRalphabeta/CD19-depleted stem cell transplant. The receptors shown here come from a boy less than two years old with Wiskott-Aldrich syndrome, due to receive a stem cell transplant.

This clonotype was seen a few times. The rearrangement joins TRBV5-1 to TRBJ2-6, with 8 positions matching TRBD1. From germline, CDR1 is SGHRS and CDR2 YFSETQ. V lost 4 bases and J lost 4; bases outside the gene matches: 7. There are 16 residues in the CDR3. Written as DNA, the CDR3 is TGCGCCAGCAGCGTGGGACAGGTCGGGGGGGCCAACGTCCTGACTTTC. Protein product: CASSVGQVGGANVLTF.

This clonotype was counted only a few times. V gene TRBV4-1 combines with J gene TRBJ2-7; D perhaps matches TRBD2 (6 bases). Germline assignment: CDR1 MGHRA and CDR2 YSYEKL. The CDR3 covers 16 residues. The V end lost 5 bases, the J end lost 3 bases, and 20 bases lay between the germline ends. This CDR3 is CASSGSPDGSIYEQYF. In DNA form, the CDR3 reads TGCGCCAGCAGCGGAAGTCCGGACGGGAGTATCTACGAGCAGTACTTC.

This chain joins TRBV7-9 and TRBJ1-2; 8 nucleotides align to TRBD1. Germline V gives CDR1 SEHNR, CDR2 FQNEAQ (reference sequence). Germline trimming cut 4 bases from V and 5 bases from J; bases unmatched to any gene: 9. The CDR3 is 15 amino acids. The DNA for the CDR3 is TGTGCCAGCAGCTCACGGGACAGGCCTAGGTATGGCTACACCTTC. Translating gives CASSSRDRPRYGYTF.

The rearrangement links TRBV19 to TRBJ2-1; TRBD2 agrees at 11 bases. The CDR3 runs 15 residues. V was clipped by 5 bases and J by 9 bases; unmatched bases: 9. Looked up from germline, CDR1 is LNHDA and CDR2 is SQIVND (reference sequence). CDR3 amino acids: CASSEIAGGPAEQFF. CDR3 sequence (DNA): TGTGCCAGTAGTGAGATAGCGGGAGGGCCGGCTGAGCAGTTCTTC. Full variable domain (remainder filled in from reference TRBV19 and TRBJ2-1): DGGITQSPKYLFRKEGQNVTLSCEQNLNHDAMYWYRQDPGQGLRLIYYSQIVNDFQKGDIAEGYSVSREKKESFPLTVTSAQKNPTAFYLCASSEIAGGPAEQFFGPGTRLTVL.

The CDR3 DNA reads as TGTGCCAGCAGTTTCCCTTTGGGACTAGCGGGGGTAAGGAGGGACAATGAGCAGTTCTTC. Residues: CASSFPLGLAGVRRDNEQFF. The V and J genes are TRBV12-3 or TRBV12-4 and TRBJ2-1, with 14 positions matching TRBD2. CDR3 length equals 20 residues. V shed 3 bases and J 5 bases; nucleotides not matched to a gene: 15.

This clonotype was found a few times. The V and J genes are TRBV12-3 or TRBV12-4 and TRBJ1-6, with D possibly matching TRBD1 (5 bases). This CDR3 is built from 17 residues. Trimming took off 3 bases at V and 0 bases at J, with 12 bases between the two ends. In DNA form, the CDR3 reads TGTGCCAGCAGTTTTGCTCGAGGGGCCTCCTATAATTCACCCCTCCACTTT. Encoded protein: CASSFARGASYNSPLHF.

The rearrangement uses TRBV7-2 and TRBJ1-5, with TRBD1 as a possible D gene (5 bases). This CDR3 contains 16 residues. Germline V gene sequence: CDR1 SGHTA, CDR2 FQGNSA. V lost 0 bases, J lost 4 bases, and 13 bases lay in between. CDR3 in amino acids: CASSLAAGTGNQPQHF. The CDR3 DNA reads TGTGCCAGCAGCTTAGCAGCGGGGACTGGGAATCAGCCCCAGCATTTT.

This clonotype was seen a few times. The rearrangement joins TRBV20-1 to TRBJ2-3, with 8 bases identical to TRBD2. Germline CDR1 and CDR2: DFQATT and SNEGSKA (reference sequence). CDR3 length: 18 amino acids. With 0 bases clipped from V and 1 base from J, the junction kept 12 bases outside the gene matches. CDR3 protein: CSARDTGGLINRTDTQYF. CDR3 sequence (DNA): TGCAGTGCTAGAGATACGGGAGGGCTGATTAATCGCACAGATACGCAGTATTTT.